A selection of T cell receptor beta chains follows, all from one sample in a study of shared clonotypes between healthy human individuals. The assay was immunoSEQ multiplex PCR, and TCRdb's table has in-frame clones only and misses some. The data show 400,000 to 500,000 clones, around 79% seen once. Sequencing used PBMCs. The origin of the receptors is a woman aged 40 to 50 in good health. Some clones in this sample may be carry-over from other donors' samples. Both conserved end residues are part of each CDR3. D genes are given only for firm matches. The listing skips clone size in some rows; elsewhere it reads once, few, many or a size class.

clone_size j_call d_call v_call cdr3_aa cdr3_nt
. TRBJ1-4 . TRBV5-4 CASSLRAGDEKLFF TGTGCCAGCAGCTTGCGGGCAGGGGATGAAAAACTGTTTTTT
. TRBJ2-5 TRBD1 TRBV9 CASSLQPIGTGLETQYF TGTGCCAGCAGCCTTCAGCCGATCGGGACAGGCCTAGAGACCCAGTACTTC
. TRBJ1-1 . TRBV18 CASSRGITVAEAFF TGTGCCAGCTCACGAGGCATTACGGTCGCTGAAGCTTTCTTT
. TRBJ1-4 . TRBV28 CASSFQGVPNEKLFF TGTGCCAGCAGTTTCCAAGGGGTCCCTAATGAAAAACTGTTTTTT
. TRBJ1-2 TRBD1 TRBV18 CASSPSRGTGPIGYGYTF TGTGCCAGCTCACCAAGTAGAGGGACAGGTCCTATTGGCTATGGCTACACCTTC
. TRBJ2-7 TRBD1 TRBV7-2 CASSLGGQADEQYF TGTGCCAGCAGCTTAGGCGGACAGGCGGACGAGCAGTACTTC
. TRBJ2-2 . TRBV7-9 CASSPWARNTGELFF TGTGCCAGCAGCCCCTGGGCCCGGAACACCGGGGAGCTGTTTTTT
few TRBJ2-2 TRBD2 TRBV7-2 CASSLQSGTILTGELFF TGTGCCAGCAGCTTACAGTCAGGGACTATCCTCACCGGGGAGCTGTTTTTT
. TRBJ1-2 . TRBV27 CASSLYAREAYGYTF TGTGCCAGCAGTTTATACGCCCGGGAAGCGTATGGCTACACCTTC
. TRBJ2-7 . TRBV28 CASSFPWEYF TGTGCCAGCAGTTTTCCTTGGGAGTACTTC
. TRBJ2-5 . TRBV11-2 CASSLRGAEGETQYF TGTGCCAGCAGCTTACGCGGGGCAGAAGGGGAGACCCAGTACTTC
. TRBJ2-2 . TRBV19 CASSEDSGDTGELFF TGTGCCAGTAGTGAGGACAGTGGGGACACCGGGGAGCTGTTTTTT
. TRBJ2-3 . TRBV28 CASSPPSTDTQYF TGTGCCAGCAGCCCGCCCAGCACAGATACGCAGTATTTT
once TRBJ2-5 . TRBV7-8 CASSLVVAETQYF TGTGCCAGCAGCTTAGTGGTCGCAGAGACCCAGTACTTC
. TRBJ1-3 . TRBV7-2 CASSRSRSSGNTIYF TGTGCCAGCAGCCGCAGTCGGAGCTCTGGAAACACCATATATTTT
few TRBJ2-6 TRBD1 TRBV7-9 CASSPWTGPFLSGANVLTF TGTGCCAGCAGCCCTTGGACAGGCCCCTTCCTCTCTGGGGCCAACGTCCTGACTTTC
. TRBJ2-1 TRBD1 TRBV28 CASSTDRGGTYNEQFF TGTGCCAGCAGCACCGACAGGGGAGGAACCTACAATGAGCAGTTCTTC
few TRBJ1-1 TRBD1 TRBV10-3 CAIRDRGEAFF TGTGCCATCAGGGACAGGGGGGAAGCTTTCTTT
. TRBJ2-2 . TRBV4-1 CASSQVWSGELFF TGCGCCAGCAGCCAAGTTTGGAGCGGGGAGCTGTTTTTT
many TRBJ2-1 . TRBV13 CASSLGQLVSEQFF TGTGCCAGCAGCTTAGGCCAACTGGTCTCTGAGCAGTTCTTC
. TRBJ2-1 . TRBV5-4 CASSKAGTAMEEQFF TGTGCCAGCAGCAAAGCCGGGACTGCCATGGAGGAGCAGTTCTTC
. TRBJ1-6 TRBD1 TRBV28 CASSPLDRDASPLHF TGTGCCAGCAGTCCCCTCGACAGGGATGCTTCACCCCTCCACTTT
. TRBJ1-2 . TRBV4-2 CASSQEDANYGYTF TGTGCCAGCAGCCAAGAGGACGCAAACTATGGCTACACCTTC
few TRBJ1-1 . TRBV5-4 CASSPRGGNTEAFF TGTGCCAGCAGCCCACGCGGAGGGAACACTGAAGCTTTCTTT
. TRBJ1-1 TRBD1 TRBV10-3 CATQRQGGIYTEAFF TGTGCCACCCAACGACAGGGGGGAATTTACACTGAAGCTTTCTTT
. TRBJ2-1 TRBD2 TRBV19 CASKLAGGNNEQFF TGTGCCAGTAAACTGGCGGGAGGAAACAATGAGCAGTTCTTC
. TRBJ2-7 TRBD2 TRBV9 CASSRGGGPYEQYF TGTGCCAGCAGCAGAGGCGGGGGGCCCTACGAGCAGTACTTC
few TRBJ1-2 . TRBV29-1 CSVETGHGYTF TGCAGCGTTGAAACGGGACATGGCTACACCTTC
. TRBJ2-2 TRBD2 TRBV28 CASSLRTSDNTGELFF TGTGCCAGCAGTTTACGGACTAGCGATAACACCGGGGAGCTGTTTTTT
. TRBJ2-2 TRBD1 TRBV5-1 CASSLGTVGTGELFF TGCGCCAGCAGCTTAGGGACAGTTGGCACCGGGGAGCTGTTTTTT
. TRBJ2-5 . TRBV29-1 CSAHGGLHWKTQYF TGCAGCGCCCATGGCGGGCTCCATTGGAAGACCCAGTACTTC
. TRBJ1-3 . TRBV5-4 CASTQDRSGNTIYF TGTGCCAGCACCCAAGACCGCTCTGGAAACACCATATATTTT
. TRBJ2-4 . TRBV5-1 CASSIGLGSKNIQYF TGCGCCAGCAGCATCGGACTGGGCTCCAAAAACATTCAGTACTTC
. TRBJ2-2 TRBD2 TRBV13 CASSPLTTSGNTGELFF TGTGCCAGCAGCCCTCTAACGACTAGCGGGAACACCGGGGAGCTGTTTTTT
. TRBJ1-1 . TRBV12-2 CASRGTGPPNTEAFF TGTGCAAGTCGGGGTACAGGGCCGCCGAACACTGAAGCTTTCTTT
. TRBJ1-2 TRBD1 TRBV7-2 CASSLATGTGDGYTF TGTGCCAGCAGCTTGGCGACCGGGACAGGGGATGGCTACACCTTC
. TRBJ1-6 . TRBV6-6 CASSYSGGSSPLHF TGTGCCAGCAGTTACTCGGGGGGCTCTTCACCCCTCCACTTT
. TRBJ1-5 . TRBV2 CASSAQGGFGNQPQHF TGTGCCAGCAGTGCACAGGGAGGGTTTGGGAATCAGCCCCAGCATTTT
. TRBJ2-3 . TRBV5-1 CASSLAGQTTDTQYF TGCGCCAGCAGCTTGGCCGGGCAGACCACGGATACGCAGTATTTT
once TRBJ2-1 TRBD2 TRBV4-1 CASSQAGLADYNEQFF TGCGCCAGCAGCCAAGCGGGACTAGCGGACTACAATGAGCAGTTCTTC
once TRBJ2-2 . TRBV28 CASSHRLDRTGELFF TGTGCCAGCAGCCACAGACTAGACAGGACCGGGGAGCTGTTTTTT
. TRBJ2-7 TRBD1 TRBV27 CASSSAGDRGYEQYF TGTGCCAGCAGTTCAGCCGGGGACAGGGGGTACGAGCAGTACTTC
once TRBJ1-2 . TRBV5-1 CASSLGQVGYSYGYTF TGCGCCAGCAGCTTGGGTCAGGTCGGATACAGCTATGGCTACACCTTC
. TRBJ1-4 TRBD1 TRBV7-6 CASSLGGQDEKLFF TGTGCCAGCAGCTTAGGGGGACAGGATGAAAAACTGTTTTTT
. TRBJ2-5 . TRBV6-1 CASSAGQSHFTETQYF TGTGCCAGCAGTGCAGGACAGTCCCATTTTACAGAGACCCAGTACTTC